The clone carrying this T cell receptor beta chain appeared many times. Its antigen remains unknown. Assay used: immunoSEQ multiplex PCR; TCRdb lists only in-frame clones, some missing. The sample records 100,000 to 150,000 clones, roughly 85% being singletons. The data were obtained in a study of T cell responses to AZD1222 COVID-19 vaccine. Study-level results: Without day 14 samples, only post-peak T cell repertoires were studied. CD4 TCRs associated with vaccination spanned spike, dominating at 160-218 and 743-854.

Losses at the gene ends were 8 bases for V and 7 bases for J; bases not matched to a gene: 9. The CDR3 spans 16 residues. CDR1 and CDR2 (germline): MGHRA, YSYEKL. The TCR sequence derives from an adult in good health. The input for sequencing was peripheral blood, taken on day 0 of AZD1222 vaccination. The V and J genes are TRBV4-1 and TRBJ2-1; 15 bases agree with TRBD2. For the CDR3, the DNA is TGCGCCAGCTGCCCTGATGGGACTAGCGGGAGGAATGAGCAGTTCTTC. Translating it yields CASCPDGTSGRNEQFF.